This T cell receptor beta chain is from a study of molecular identifiers for immune sequencing clone quantification. CDR1 is PRHDT and CDR2 is FYEKMQ in the germline V gene (reference sequence). CDR3 length equals 16 residues. Listed TCR primers and previously described methods were used for bulk TCR libraries. TCRdb used MiXCR to reprocess the PCR reads, holding one entry per CDR3 protein. The sample holds a few hundred thousand distinct CDR3 sequences, over 20% seen once. Notes on this clonotype: One base away lies a much larger clone, so this may be a sequencing read error.

Naive CD8 libraries used about 18,000 to 1,100,000 sorted cells and 10%, 30% or 50% RNA. Sorted naive CD8 T cells were those defined as CD8+CD4-CCR7+CD45RA+. The source material was naive CD8+ T cells from blood, with Jurkat cell RNA spiked in. Noted subset: FACS-sorted CD8+CD4-CCR7+CD45RA+ naive T cells. The chain combines TRBV13 with TRBJ1-5; D might be TRBD1 (5 bases). The TCR originated in a human donor in good health. Some libraries in this study had Jurkat cell RNA spiked in. The CDR3 loop is CTSSLGPRVGNQPQHF. As DNA, the CDR3 is TGTACCAGCAGCTTAGGGCCCAGGGTGGGCAATCAGCCCCAGCATTTT.